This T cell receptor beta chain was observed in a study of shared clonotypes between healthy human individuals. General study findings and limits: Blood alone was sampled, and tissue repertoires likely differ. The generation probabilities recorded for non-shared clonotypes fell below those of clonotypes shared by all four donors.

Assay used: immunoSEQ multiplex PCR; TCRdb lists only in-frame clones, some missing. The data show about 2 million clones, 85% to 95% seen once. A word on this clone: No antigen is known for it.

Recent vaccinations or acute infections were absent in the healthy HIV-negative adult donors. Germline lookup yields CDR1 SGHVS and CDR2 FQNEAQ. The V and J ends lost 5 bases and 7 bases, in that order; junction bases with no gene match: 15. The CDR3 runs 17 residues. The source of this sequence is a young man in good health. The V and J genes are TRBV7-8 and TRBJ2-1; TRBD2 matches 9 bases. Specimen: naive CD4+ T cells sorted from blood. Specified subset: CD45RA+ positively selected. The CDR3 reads CASSPMGAGGPWNEQFF. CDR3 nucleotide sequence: TGTGCCAGCAGCCCTATGGGGGCGGGAGGGCCGTGGAATGAGCAGTTCTTC.